This TCR beta chain came from a study of cytomegalovirus exposure and HLA in healthy donors. Germline CDR1 SSHAT, CDR2 FNYEAQ (reference sequence). CDR3 length: 14 residues. V gave up 1 base and J gave up 8 bases, with 12 bases separating them. Profiled with immunoSEQ multiplex PCR; TCRdb holds only in-frame clones, not every one. The sample contains 260,000 or so clones, approximately 88% of which appear only once. This clone was seen only once. Other DNA sequences in this specimen translate into the identical CDR3. Sequenced input: PBMCs. The chain is built from TRBV7-7 and TRBJ2-1; D may be TRBD1 (5 bases). The TCR sequence derives from a woman aged 18 to 35 in good health and CMV-seronegative. The CDR3 DNA reads as TGTGCCAGCAGCTTAGGGACAAGTTCGCATGAGCAGTTCTTC. The encoded protein is CASSLGTSSHEQFF.